This TCR beta chain emerged from a study of response to subunit inactivated influenza vaccine (dated by TCRdb to the late 2010s). Study-level background: Deep quantitative profiling of the T cell receptor repertoire was used in the study to follow responses to a trivalent subunit inactivated influenza vaccine. The paper as a whole reports these results and caveats: According to the authors, only a limited number of new T cells may be recruited by each seasonal influenza vaccination.

This clonotype was picked up a small number of times. No antigen is known for it. No base quality information exists; no much larger clone differs at one position. From the cysteine through the phenylalanine, the CDR3 covers 13 amino acids. The sequence is cut down to CDR3 DNA, 39 bases in frame from base 1. From a lookup of the germline V gene, CDR1 and CDR2 are SGHVS and FQNEAQ. V is reduced by 4 bases and J by 10 bases, leaving a spacing of 13 bases between them. The receptor library was made with RT-PCR. Sequencing was carried out with an Illumina HiSeq 2500. The raw public data were reprocessed by TCRdb itself: fastp quality trimming at Q25, MiXCR clonotype calling, in-frame beta chains only. Each record represents a unique CDR3 protein, reported with the most common genes and DNA among its rows. For this sample the table gives hundreds of thousands of distinct CDR3 sequences, of which roughly 10% were detected only once. Of the sample, approximately 11% is held by the ten largest clones.

These same data were also listed under a study on T cells expressing NK-cell markers. From that second study: 5'RACE template switching, by which a universal primer site and unique molecular identifiers were added, was used to make TCR beta cDNA libraries. Fewer than ten donors provided sorted CD3+CD56+NKG2C+, CD3+CD56+NKG2C- and CD3+CD56-NKG2C+ T-cell subsets, whose TCR beta-chain repertoires were profiled. Seven of the eight sequenced donors were HCMV-seropositive and one was HCMV-seronegative. In several experiments an anti-gammadeltaTCR antibody was added to restrict sorting to alphabetaTCR-expressing T cells. In over 5 donors, the dominant CD3+CD56+NKG2C+ clonotypes were among the top 10 CD8+ clonotypes and accounted for roughly 1.0-7.5% of CD8+ T cells. Those dominant clonotypes were again the most abundant among CD3+CD56-NKG2C+ cells in a handful of donors, at roughly 25-60.1%. It remained unclear whether the expanded NKG2C-expressing T cell clones were specific for HCMV antigens. The study sequenced eight donors, all healthy volunteers chosen at random: three men and five women. To determine HCMV serostatus, a commercial ELISA kit was used to detect HCMV-specific IgG in serum. Ficoll density gradient centrifugation was used to isolate peripheral blood mononuclear cells from blood. For more than five donors, bulk peripheral blood T-cell repertoires were also sequenced from unsorted PBMC. Synthesis of cDNA was primed from the TCR beta constant segment and was followed by two consecutive PCR amplification steps. Illumina HiSeq 2000/2500, MiSeq or NextSeq was used to sequence libraries as 2 x 150 bp reads. MIGEC was used to demultiplex reads and group reads by UMI, and MiTCR was used to assemble and quantify clonotypes. To exclude erroneous sequences, any TCR cDNA sequence not supported by at least two reads was discarded. The tcR package was used for downstream repertoire analysis, and clonotypes were matched between fractions using CDR3 nucleotide sequence together with V segment. Antigen specificity was annotated against VDJdb with VDJmatch, allowing one amino acid substitution in CDR3.

Sequencing used PBMCs from blood, obtained on the day of vaccination. The receptor was derived from a man in his fifties or sixties who received an inactivated influenza vaccine. Donor details come from another sample of the same person, matched by shared clones. The sequence links TRBV7-8 to TRBJ2-2; no D gene is confidently identified. The CDR3 protein sequence reads: CASSSTAYTELFF. The nucleotide sequence is given as TGTGCCAGCAGCTCGACGGCCTATACGGAGCTGTTTTTT.